This T cell receptor (beta chain) came from a study of persistence of HIV-infected CD4 T cells. Stimulation used around 10 ug/mL lysate from CMV-infected fibroblasts. CD40L/CD69 double-negative CD45RO-high memory CD4+ T cells were collected. As for this clone: No antigen is known for it.

This was the immunoSEQ version 4 assay in survey mode. Sequencing was performed with immunoSEQ multiplex PCR; in TCRdb, only in-frame clones are kept and a portion is missing. The profile covers 25,000 to 30,000 clones, with roughly 80% appearing a single time and less than 0.95% taken by the ten largest. Unmatched junction bases numbered 4, after V lost 2 bases and J lost 0 bases. The germline CDR1 and CDR2 sequences are KGHSH and LQKENI. There are 16 residues in the CDR3. Here the sequenced sample was CD4+ T cells sorted from PBMCs after roughly 19-hour stimulation, taken from a patient who received antiretroviral therapy. This TCR was recovered from an adult woman with HIV who was CMV-seropositive. The chain has TRBV18 and TRBJ1-1, with TRBD1 matching 9 bases. CDR3 sequence reads: CASSPRTGDMNTEAFF. CDR3 in DNA: TGTGCCAGCTCACCAAGGACAGGGGACATGAACACTGAAGCTTTCTTT.